This T cell receptor (beta chain) appears in the sequencing data of a study of shared clonotypes between healthy human individuals. Study-wide results and limits: Sharing across four donors was highest in naive CD4 (around 5%) and lowest in memory CD8 (approximately 0.4%). Larger estimated richness was generally recorded for naive subsets relative to memory subsets. Blood was the sole source, and tissue repertoires probably differ.

Terminally differentiated effector memory CD45RA+ cells were excluded by CCR7 positive selection of CD45RO-negative cells. Donors were Caucasian adults residing in Nashville, Tennessee, USA. Assay used: immunoSEQ multiplex PCR; TCRdb lists only in-frame clones, some missing. Of about 2 million clones in the sample, approximately 94% were seen once. A remark on this clone: Antigen specificity is unknown.

The specimen sequenced was naive CD8+ T cells sorted from blood. This sequence was found in a man aged 18 to 29 in good health.

CDR3 DNA sequence: TGTGCCAGCAGCTGGGAATCCTACGAGCAGTACTTC. It translates to CASSWESYEQYF. The genes are TRBV5-5 and TRBJ2-7; D remains unclear. Trimming pared 3 bases from V and 1 base from J, leaving 5 bases between. This CDR3 spans 12 amino acids. The germline gives CDR1 SGHKS, CDR2 YYEKEE (reference sequence).